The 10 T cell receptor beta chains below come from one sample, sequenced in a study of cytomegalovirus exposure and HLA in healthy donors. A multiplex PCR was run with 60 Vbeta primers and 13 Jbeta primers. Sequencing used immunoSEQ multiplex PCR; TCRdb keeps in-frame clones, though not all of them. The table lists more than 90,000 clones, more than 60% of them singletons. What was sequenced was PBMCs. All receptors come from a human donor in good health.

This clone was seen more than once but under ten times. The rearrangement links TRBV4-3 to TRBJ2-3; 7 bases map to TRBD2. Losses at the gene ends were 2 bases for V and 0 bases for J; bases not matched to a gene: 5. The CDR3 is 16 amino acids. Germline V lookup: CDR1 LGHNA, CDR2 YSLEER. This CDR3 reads CASSQRAGASTDTQYF. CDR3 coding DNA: TGCGCCAGCAGCCAACGTGCGGGAGCTAGCACAGATACGCAGTATTTT.

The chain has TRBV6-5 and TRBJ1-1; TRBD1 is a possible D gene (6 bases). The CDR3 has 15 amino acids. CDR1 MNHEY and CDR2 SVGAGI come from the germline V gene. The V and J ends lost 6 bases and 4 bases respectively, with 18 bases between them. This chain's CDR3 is CASSRAQGVSTEAFF. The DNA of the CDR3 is TGTGCCAGCAGCAGAGCACAGGGAGTGAGCACTGAAGCTTTCTTT.

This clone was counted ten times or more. The chain's CDR3 is CATSRDRRAGEQFF. DNA of the CDR3: TGTGCCACCAGCAGAGACCGTCGGGCGGGAGAGCAGTTCTTC. The chain recombines TRBV15 with TRBJ2-1; the D gene is possibly TRBD2 (6 bases). Germline loops: CDR1 LNHNV, CDR2 YYDKDF (reference sequence). V was shortened by 0 bases and J by 10 bases, with 13 bases between the two germline ends. The CDR3 has 14 amino acids.

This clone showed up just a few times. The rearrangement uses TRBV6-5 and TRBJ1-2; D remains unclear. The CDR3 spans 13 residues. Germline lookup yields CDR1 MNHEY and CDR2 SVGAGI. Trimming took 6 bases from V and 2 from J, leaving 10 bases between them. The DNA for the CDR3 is TGTGCCAGCAGGTCACCAGGCAACTATGGCTACACCTTC. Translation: CASRSPGNYGYTF.

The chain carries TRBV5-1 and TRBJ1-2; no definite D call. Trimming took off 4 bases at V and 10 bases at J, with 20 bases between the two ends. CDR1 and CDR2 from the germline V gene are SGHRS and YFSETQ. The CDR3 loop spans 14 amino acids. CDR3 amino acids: CASSPGERETSYTF. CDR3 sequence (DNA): TGCGCCAGCAGCCCTGGAGAACGAGAAACCTCCTACACCTTC.

CDR3 coding DNA: TGCGCCAGCAGCCAGATAAAAGCGGCTACGGCGGAAGATACGCAGTATTTT. It is translated as CASSQIKAATAEDTQYF. The chain recombines TRBV4-3 with TRBJ2-3; maybe TRBD2 (5 bases). Germline assignment: CDR1 LGHNA and CDR2 YSLEER. V was clipped by 3 bases and J by 5 bases, with 21 bases between them. The CDR3 runs 17 residues.

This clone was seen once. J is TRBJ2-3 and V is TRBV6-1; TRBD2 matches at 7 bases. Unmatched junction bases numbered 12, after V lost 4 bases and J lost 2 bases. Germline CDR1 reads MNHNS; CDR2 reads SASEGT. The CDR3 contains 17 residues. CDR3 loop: CASSGTWREGYTDTQYF. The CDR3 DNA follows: TGTGCCAGCAGTGGTACCTGGAGGGAGGGCTACACAGATACGCAGTATTTT.

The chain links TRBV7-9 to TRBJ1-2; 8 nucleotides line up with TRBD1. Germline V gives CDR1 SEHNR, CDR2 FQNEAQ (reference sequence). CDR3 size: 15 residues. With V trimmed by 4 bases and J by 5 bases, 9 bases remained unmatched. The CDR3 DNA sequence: TGTGCCAGCAGCTCTCTACAGGGGGGCCTTTATGGCTACACCTTC. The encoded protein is CASSSLQGGLYGYTF.

CDR3 loop: CASSLSTGDGNEKLFF. In DNA, the CDR3 is TGTGCCAGCAGTTTATCGACAGGGGATGGTAATGAAAAACTGTTTTTT. The chain employs TRBV27 and TRBJ1-4; 8 bases match TRBD1. V shed 0 bases and J 4 bases; nucleotides not matched to a gene: 4. Per germline, CDR1 MNHEY and CDR2 SMNVEV (reference sequence). This CDR3 contains 16 residues. The full variable domain, in which reference TRBV27 and TRBJ1-4 provide the parts outside the CDR3, is EAQVTQNPRYLITVTGKKLTVTCSQNMNHEYMSWYRQDPGLGLRQIYYSMNVEVTDKGDVPEGYKVSRKEKRNFPLILESPSPNQTSLYFCASSLSTGDGNEKLFFGSGTQLSVL.

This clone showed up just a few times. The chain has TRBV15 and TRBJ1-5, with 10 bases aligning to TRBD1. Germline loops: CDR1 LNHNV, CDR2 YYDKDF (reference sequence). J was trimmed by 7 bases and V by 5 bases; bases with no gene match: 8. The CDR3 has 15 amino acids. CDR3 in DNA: TGTGCCACCAGCGGAGGACAGGGGGTATGGCAGCCCCAGCATTTT. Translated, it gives CATSGGQGVWQPQHF.